This T cell receptor beta chain came from a study of response to subunit inactivated influenza vaccine. CDR3 length: 14 residues. Germline CDR1 reads SGHRS; CDR2 reads YFSETQ. Only one count was recorded for this clonotype. The antigen is unknown. One junction end disagrees with the germline gene, perhaps due to a read error. TCRdb independently ran MiXCR on the RT-PCR reads; one entry per CDR3 protein. The repertoire holds about 520,000 distinct CDR3 sequences, with approximately 24% as singletons. Study findings and constraints: The authors offered the suggestion that each seasonal influenza vaccination recruits few new T cells.

V usage is TRBV5-1 and J usage is TRBJ1-3; the D gene is possibly TRBD1 (5 bases). This specimen consisted of CD4+ T cells sorted from PBMCs, obtained 5 days after vaccination. This TCR came from a man in his fifties who received an inactivated influenza vaccine. The CDR3 sequence: CGSSGDLSGNTIYF. For the CDR3, the DNA is TGCGGCAGCAGCGGGGACCTCTCTGGAAACACCATATATTTT.